The 25 T cell receptor beta chains listed next were all sequenced from one sample in a study of T cell changes during pregnancy in multiple sclerosis. Profiled with immunoSEQ multiplex PCR; TCRdb holds only in-frame clones, not every one. The sample shows approximately 63,000 clones, nearly 95% of them seen only once. Sequenced here: CD8+ T cells from peripheral blood mononuclear cells, sampled in the third trimester of pregnancy. These receptors came from a female donor with multiple sclerosis, enrolled in a pregnancy study.

The rearrangement joins TRBV6-6 to TRBJ2-1; 8 positions agree with TRBD2. V shed 2 bases, J shed 10 bases, and the junction held 7 bases outside the gene matches. The germline gives CDR1 MNHNY, CDR2 SVGAGI (reference sequence). This CDR3 is built from 14 residues. For the CDR3, the DNA is TGTGCCAGCAGTTACCACGCGGGAGGCCCCGAGCAGTTCTTC. It specifies CASSYHAGGPEQFF.

J is TRBJ2-3 and V is TRBV5-1; TRBD2 aligns across 7 bases. The CDR3 consists of 13 residues. The V gene's germline CDR1 is SGHRS and CDR2 YFSETQ. V dropped 0 bases and J dropped 6; count of bases not matched to a gene: 1. Here the CDR3 DNA reads TGCGCCAGCAGCTTGGCCGGGGGGGATACGCAGTATTTT. Translation: CASSLAGGDTQYF.

The V gene is TRBV19, the J gene TRBJ1-2, with D unresolved. From germline, CDR1 is LNHDA and CDR2 SQIVND (reference sequence). The CDR3 is 14 residues long. Trimming shortened V by 1 base and J by 4 bases, and 10 bases separated the two germline ends. The chain's CDR3 is CASSIAGSGYGYTF. The CDR3 region has the DNA TGTGCCAGTAGTATAGCTGGGAGCGGCTATGGCTACACCTTC. Drawing the rest from reference TRBV19 and TRBJ1-2, the complete variable domain is DGGITQSPKYLFRKEGQNVTLSCEQNLNHDAMYWYRQDPGQGLRLIYYSQIVNDFQKGDIAEGYSVSREKKESFPLTVTSAQKNPTAFYLCASSIAGSGYGYTFGSGTRLTVV.

The chain is built from TRBV9 and TRBJ1-1; D ambiguous. Germline V gene lookup returns CDR1 SGDLS and CDR2 YYNGEE. The V and J ends lost 3 bases and 8 bases respectively, with 8 bases between them. This CDR3 has 11 residues. CDR3 loop: CASSAPAEAFF. CDR3 sequence (DNA): TGTGCCAGCAGCGCACCCGCGGAAGCTTTCTTT.

This rearrangement joins TRBV16 to TRBJ1-5; D unclear. Germline-derived CDR1 and CDR2 are KGHSY and FQNENV. CDR3 length: 14 residues. Trimming shortened V by 2 bases and J by 8 bases, and 13 bases separated the two germline ends. CDR3 sequence: CASSQIGVWEPQHF. The CDR3 DNA is TGTGCCAGCAGCCAAATAGGAGTTTGGGAGCCCCAGCATTTT.

This rearrangement joins TRBV15 to TRBJ1-2, with D maybe TRBD1 (5 bases). Trimming took 6 bases from V and 8 from J, leaving 19 bases between them. The V gene's germline CDR1 is LNHNV and CDR2 YYDKDF (reference sequence). The CDR3 has 14 amino acids. DNA for the CDR3: TGTGCCACCAGTCTTAGACCCAGCGGGGCAGGCTACACCTTC. This translates into CATSLRPSGAGYTF.

The chain combines TRBV30 with TRBJ1-2; D is ambiguous. The germline gives CDR1 GTSNPN, CDR2 SVGIG (reference sequence). The CDR3 is 13 residues long. V lost 0 bases and J lost 11, with 16 bases in between. The CDR3 nucleotides are TGTGCCTGGAGTGTCACAGACCCGGGAGGTTACACCTTC. Its protein is CAWSVTDPGGYTF.

The rearrangement links TRBV7-6 to TRBJ2-7; TRBD1 agrees at 9 bases. Trimming cost V 5 bases and J 1 base; bases outside gene matches: 9. This CDR3 region has 16 residues. Germline V gene sequence: CDR1 SGHVS, CDR2 FNYEAQ. The CDR3 nucleotides read TGTGCCAGCAGCCAGACCCCGGGGACAGGGTCCTACGAGCAGTACTTC. Encoded protein: CASSQTPGTGSYEQYF.

The V call is TRBV27, the J call TRBJ2-1; the match to TRBD1 covers 8 bases. Germline V gives CDR1 MNHEY, CDR2 SMNVEV (reference sequence). After removal of 0 bases from V and 12 bases from J, the junction contained 10 bases not matched to a gene. This CDR3 has 15 residues. The CDR3 DNA reads TGTGCCAGCAGTTTATCGCTCGATGTAGGGACAGGGCAGTTCTTC. It codes for CASSLSLDVGTGQFF.

CDR3 region: CASSIIAGTSYEQYF. CDR3 coding DNA: TGCGCCAGCAGCATTATAGCGGGGACCTCCTACGAGCAGTACTTC. The chain combines TRBV5-1 with TRBJ2-7; 8 positions agree with TRBD2. The CDR3 has 15 residues. The trim removed 4 bases at V and 0 bases at J, leaving 6 bases unmatched. Per the germline V gene, CDR1 is SGHRS and CDR2 is YFSETQ.

This chain connects TRBV7-2 to TRBJ2-1; 9 bases agree with TRBD2. The CDR3 totals 15 residues. Looked up from germline, CDR1 is SGHTA and CDR2 is FQGNSA. V was pared by 4 bases and J by 6 bases, with 7 bases of the junction left unmatched. The DNA of the CDR3 is TGTGCCAGCAGCTCCGTCCTGGGACTAGCCAATGAGCAGTTCTTC. Translation: CASSSVLGLANEQFF.

Comment on this clone: A read error may account for a junction end that differs from germline. J is TRBJ1-1 and V is TRBV9; D may be TRBD1 (6 bases). Germline V lookup: CDR1 SGDLS, CDR2 YYNGEE. The CDR3 is 9 residues long. The CDR3 sequence: CASSEDRYF. The CDR3 DNA reads TGTGCCAGCAGTGAAGACAGGTATTTT.

V usage is TRBV9 and J usage is TRBJ1-3; the D is unclear. CDR1 SGDLS and CDR2 YYNGEE come from the germline V gene. The CDR3 is made up of 15 amino acids. V lost 0 bases to trimming and J lost 0 bases, with 7 bases between them. In nucleotides, the CDR3 is TGTGCCAGCAGCGTAGATGAAGCCTCTGGAAACACCATATATTTT. This codes for CASSVDEASGNTIYF.

This clone appeared a single time. The J gene is TRBJ1-5, the V gene TRBV7-9; 9 bases fit TRBD1. V shed 0 bases, J shed 4 bases, and the junction held 10 bases outside the gene matches. In germline, CDR1 is SEHNR, CDR2 FQNEAQ (reference sequence). This CDR3 has 18 amino acids. In nucleotides, the CDR3 is TGTGCCAGCAGCTTAGCCGACAGGGGGATTATAGCGAATCAGCCCCAGCATTTT. It specifies CASSLADRGIIANQPQHF. Filled out from reference TRBV7-9 and TRBJ1-5, the complete variable domain reads DTGVSQNPRHKITKRGQNVTFRCDPISEHNRLYWYRQTLGQGPEFLTYFQNEAQLEKSRLLSDRFSAERPKGSFSTLEIQRTEQGDSAMYLCASSLADRGIIANQPQHFGDGTRLSIL.

This chain links TRBV28 with TRBJ1-1; possible D gene TRBD1, 5 bases. This CDR3 is built from 13 residues. Germline CDR1 and CDR2: MDHEN and SYDVKM. The V end lost 11 bases, the J end lost 0 bases, and 13 bases lay between the germline ends. CDR3 amino acids: CAAGQVLNTEAFF. CDR3 nucleotides: TGTGCCGCGGGGCAGGTTCTGAACACTGAAGCTTTCTTT.

CDR3 nucleotide sequence: TGTGCCAGCAGCTTGTGGGACAGGTCGGGCGGGGAGCTGTTTTTT. Its translation is CASSLWDRSGGELFF. The chain is built from TRBV7-2 and TRBJ2-2; 8 bases are a match to TRBD1. J was trimmed by 7 bases and V by 3 bases; bases with no gene match: 7. CDR1 SGHTA and CDR2 FQGNSA come from the germline V gene. This CDR3 is 15 amino acids long. Together with reference TRBV7-2 and TRBJ2-2, the CDR3 gives the full variable domain: GAGVSQSPSNKVTEKGKDVELRCDPISGHTALYWYRQSLGQGLEFLIYFQGNSAPDKSGLPSDRFSAERTGGSVSTLTIQRTQQEDSAVYLCASSLWDRSGGELFFGEGSRLTVL.

The rearrangement links TRBV7-8 to TRBJ1-1; D ambiguous. This CDR3 spans 12 amino acids. Per germline, CDR1 SGHVS and CDR2 FQNEAQ. V gave up 1 base and J gave up 6 bases, with 6 bases separating them. CDR3 DNA sequence: TGTGCCAGCAGCTTAGGTTCTTCTGAAGCTTTCTTT. The encoded protein is CASSLGSSEAFF.

The rearrangement uses TRBV10-3 and TRBJ1-2; 9 nucleotides line up with TRBD1. CDR1 and CDR2 from the germline V gene are ENHRY and SYGVKD. V was pared by 5 bases and J by 7 bases, with 11 bases of the junction left unmatched. CDR3 size: 15 residues. CDR3 protein: CAISQRPQGAFGYTF. In DNA, the CDR3 is TGTGCCATCAGTCAACGACCACAGGGGGCGTTTGGCTACACCTTC.

This clone was seen only once. The chain combines TRBV27 with TRBJ2-2, with D perhaps matching TRBD1 (6 bases). The CDR3 has 15 amino acids. The ends were cut back, 2 bases at V and 3 bases at J, with 10 bases in the middle. Per the germline V gene, CDR1 is MNHEY and CDR2 is SMNVEV (reference sequence). CDR3 region: CASSLGRGHTGELFF. The CDR3 nucleotides read TGTGCCAGCAGTTTAGGCAGGGGACACACCGGGGAGCTGTTTTTT.

V and J are TRBV9 and TRBJ1-2; the match to TRBD1 covers 9 bases. V gave up 3 bases and J gave up 8 bases; unmatched junction bases: 14. The CDR3 runs to 16 residues. Germline V gives CDR1 SGDLS, CDR2 YYNGEE. The DNA of the CDR3 is TGTGCCAGCAGCGCCTCCCGGGACAGGGACTTAACGGGCTACACCTTC. Its protein product is CASSASRDRDLTGYTF.

The chain is built from TRBV10-2 and TRBJ2-7, with 10 bases that match TRBD2. Germline lookup yields CDR1 WSHSY and CDR2 SAAADI. This CDR3 spans 13 amino acids. The V gene end was trimmed by 8 bases and the J gene end by 8 bases; junction bases not matched to a gene: 9. CDR3: CASRLAGEDKQYF. Written as DNA, the CDR3 is TGCGCCAGCCGGCTAGCGGGAGAGGATAAGCAGTACTTC.

V gene TRBV5-1 combines with J gene TRBJ2-2, with 7 bases aligning to TRBD1. J was trimmed by 5 bases and V by 3 bases; bases with no gene match: 13. The CDR3 is made up of 17 amino acids. The germline V gene has CDR1 SGHRS and CDR2 YFSETQ. CDR3 DNA sequence: TGCGCCAGCAGCTCGGGCCTGGGACAGAGCACAACCGGGGAGCTGTTTTTT. Translated: CASSSGLGQSTTGELFF.

This chain links TRBV19 with TRBJ1-1, with D maybe TRBD1 (5 bases). Trimming left V 6 bases short and J 0 bases short, with 11 bases between. CDR3 length equals 14 residues. CDR1 and CDR2 (germline): LNHDA, SQIVND (reference sequence). The CDR3 spells CASRGRTMNTEAFF. The CDR3 region has the DNA TGTGCCAGTAGAGGACGGACAATGAACACTGAAGCTTTCTTT.

The chain uses TRBV11-2 and TRBJ2-1; perhaps TRBD2 as D (6 bases). This CDR3 has 14 amino acids. The V gene's germline CDR1 is SGHAT and CDR2 FQNNGV. V dropped 5 bases and J dropped 1 base, with 9 bases sitting between them. CDR3 sequence: CASSPGGSYNEQFF. Here the CDR3 DNA reads TGTGCCAGCAGCCCCGGGGGATCCTACAATGAGCAGTTCTTC.

The chain uses TRBV29-1 and TRBJ2-7; D ambiguous. Germline V gene data show CDR1 as SQVTM and CDR2 as ANQGSEA. CDR3 length: 11 amino acids. V was shortened by 4 bases and J by 5 bases, with 9 bases between the two germline ends. CDR3 sequence: CSVATSNEQYF. The CDR3 DNA is TGCAGCGTTGCGACTTCGAACGAGCAGTACTTC.